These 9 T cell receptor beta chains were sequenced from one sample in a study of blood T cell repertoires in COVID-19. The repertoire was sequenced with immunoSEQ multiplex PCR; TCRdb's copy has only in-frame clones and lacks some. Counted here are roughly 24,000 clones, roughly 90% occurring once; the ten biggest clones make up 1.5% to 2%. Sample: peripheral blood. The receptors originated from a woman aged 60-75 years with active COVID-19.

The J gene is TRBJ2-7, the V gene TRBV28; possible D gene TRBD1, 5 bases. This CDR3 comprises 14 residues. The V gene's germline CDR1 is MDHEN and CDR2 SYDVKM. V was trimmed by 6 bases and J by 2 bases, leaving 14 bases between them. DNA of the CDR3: TGTGCCAGCAGCCCTGGGGCAACCGCCTACGAGCAGTACTTC. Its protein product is CASSPGATAYEQYF.

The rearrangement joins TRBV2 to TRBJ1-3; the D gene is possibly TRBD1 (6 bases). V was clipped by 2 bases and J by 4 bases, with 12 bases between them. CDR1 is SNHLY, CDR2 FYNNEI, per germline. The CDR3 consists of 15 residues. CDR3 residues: CASSEQGNSGNTIYF. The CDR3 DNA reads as TGTGCCAGCAGTGAACAGGGGAATTCGGGAAACACCATATATTTT. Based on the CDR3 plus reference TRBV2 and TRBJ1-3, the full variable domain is EPEVTQTPSHQVTQMGQEVILRCVPISNHLYFYWYRQILGQKVEFLVSFYNNEISEKSEIFDDQFSVERPDGSNFTLKIRSTKLEDSAMYFCASSEQGNSGNTIYFGEGSWLTVV.

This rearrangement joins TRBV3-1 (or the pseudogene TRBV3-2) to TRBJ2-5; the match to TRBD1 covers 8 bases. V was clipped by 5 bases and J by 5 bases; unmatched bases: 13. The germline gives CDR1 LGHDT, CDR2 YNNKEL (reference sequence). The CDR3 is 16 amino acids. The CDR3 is CASSSQGAIRGETQYF. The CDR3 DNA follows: TGTGCCAGCAGCTCGCAGGGGGCGATAAGAGGGGAGACCCAGTACTTC.

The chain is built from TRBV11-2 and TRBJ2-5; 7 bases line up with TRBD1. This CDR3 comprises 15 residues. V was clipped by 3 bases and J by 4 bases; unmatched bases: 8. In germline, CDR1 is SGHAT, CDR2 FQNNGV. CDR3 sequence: CASSFYTGVRETQYF. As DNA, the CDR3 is TGTGCCAGCAGCTTCTATACAGGGGTTCGAGAGACCCAGTACTTC.

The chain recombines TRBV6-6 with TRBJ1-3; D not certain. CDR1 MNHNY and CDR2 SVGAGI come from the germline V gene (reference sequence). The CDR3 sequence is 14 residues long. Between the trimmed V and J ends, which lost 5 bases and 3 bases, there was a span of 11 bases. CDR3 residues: CASSNLGSGNTIYF. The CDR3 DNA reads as TGTGCCAGCAGTAACCTTGGGAGTGGAAACACCATATATTTT.

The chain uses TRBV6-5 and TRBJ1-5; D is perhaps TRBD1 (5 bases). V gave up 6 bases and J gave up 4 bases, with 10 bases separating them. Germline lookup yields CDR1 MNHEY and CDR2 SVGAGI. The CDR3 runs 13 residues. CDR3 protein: CASSWTSNQPQHF. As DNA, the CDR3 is TGTGCCAGCAGCTGGACAAGTAATCAGCCCCAGCATTTT.

CDR3 region: CASSQKGLAGGTYEQYF. The CDR3 DNA follows: TGTGCCAGCAGCCAAAAGGGACTAGCGGGAGGGACCTACGAGCAGTACTTC. The chain is built from TRBV14 and TRBJ2-7; 16 bases line up with TRBD2. The CDR3 is 17 residues long. Losses at the gene ends were 2 bases for V and 2 bases for J; bases not matched to a gene: 3. The germline CDR1 and CDR2 sequences are SGHDN and FVKESK.

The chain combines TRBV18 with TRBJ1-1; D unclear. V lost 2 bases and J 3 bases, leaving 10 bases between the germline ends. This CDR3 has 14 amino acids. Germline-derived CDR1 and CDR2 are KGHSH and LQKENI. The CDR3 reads CASSPGVWDTEAFF. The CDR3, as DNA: TGTGCCAGCTCACCAGGAGTTTGGGACACTGAAGCTTTCTTT. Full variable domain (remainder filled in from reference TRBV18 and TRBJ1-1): NAGVMQNPRHLVRRRGQEARLRCSPMKGHSHVYWYRQLPEEGLKFMVYLQKENIIDESGMPKERFSAEFPKEGPSILRIQQVVRGDSAAYFCASSPGVWDTEAFFGQGTRLTVV.

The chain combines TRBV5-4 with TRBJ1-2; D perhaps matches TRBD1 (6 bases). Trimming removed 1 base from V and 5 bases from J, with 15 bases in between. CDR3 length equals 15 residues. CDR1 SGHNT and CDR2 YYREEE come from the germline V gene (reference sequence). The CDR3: CASSLWGGFGYGYTF. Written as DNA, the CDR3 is TGTGCCAGCAGCTTGTGGGGGGGCTTCGGATATGGCTACACCTTC.